One and the same sample provided the 19 T cell receptor beta chains below, sequenced in a study of beta chain features in type 1 diabetes (dated by TCRdb to the late 2010s). Library preparation was by the immunoSEQ multiplex PCR assay. The High Capacity cDNA Reverse Transcription Kit was used to reverse transcribe all of the isolated RNA, meaning that expressed TCRB transcripts were what got sequenced. TCRdb mirrors the immuneACCESS table, restricted to in-frame sequences. Some clones are absent from its copies; in checked studies, under half trace to an unresolved V gene, and the reason for the others is unknown. This sample is represented by just over 600,000 clones; about 14% of them were singletons. The ten largest clonotypes hold 0.09% to 0.095% of the sample. Sequenced material: naive CD4+ T cells from blood. Interpreted using the paper, the cell subset or site label stands for: true naive CD4+ T cells. These receptors all stem from a man younger than 35 in good health.

The chain couples TRBV19 to TRBJ2-7; D possibly corresponds to TRBD1 (6 bases). The V gene lost 6 bases and the J gene lost 2 bases, with 14 bases spanning the gap. Germline V lookup: CDR1 LNHDA, CDR2 SQIVND (reference sequence). This CDR3 is 14 amino acids long. The CDR3 DNA follows: TGTGCCAGTAGCCTTGAAGGGGGTCCCTACGAGCAGTACTTC. Translation: CASSLEGGPYEQYF.

V is TRBV6-5 and J is TRBJ1-2; weak D call: TRBD1 (6 bases). Trimming took off 7 bases at V and 0 bases at J, with 15 bases between the two ends. CDR3 size: 15 residues. Looked up from germline, CDR1 is MNHEY and CDR2 is SVGAGI. CDR3 protein: CASTTRQVANYGYTF. CDR3 sequence (DNA): TGTGCCAGCACGACTCGACAGGTTGCTAACTATGGCTACACCTTC.

The J gene is TRBJ2-7, the V gene TRBV5-4; D tentatively fits TRBD1 or TRBD2 (5 bases each). The CDR3 runs to 15 residues. Looked up from germline, CDR1 is SGHNT and CDR2 is YYREEE (reference sequence). Trimming pared 3 bases from V and 2 bases from J, leaving 15 bases between. The CDR3 is CASSSTGTPPYEQYF. As DNA, the CDR3 is TGTGCCAGCAGCTCGACCGGGACCCCTCCCTACGAGCAGTACTTC.

The chain joins TRBV27 to TRBJ1-2; maybe TRBD1 (5 bases). Germline V gene lookup returns CDR1 MNHEY and CDR2 SMNVEV (reference sequence). CDR3 length equals 15 residues. Deletions cut 5 bases from V and 6 bases from J, with 19 bases between. The CDR3: CASSHSQARGNGYTF. DNA of the CDR3: TGTGCCAGCAGTCACTCTCAGGCCCGGGGGAATGGCTACACCTTC.

This clone appeared a few times. The chain couples TRBV7-2 to TRBJ2-4; weak D call: TRBD2 (6 bases). V was cut by 4 bases and J by 0 bases, with 13 bases left in between. Germline loops: CDR1 SGHTA, CDR2 FQGNSA. The CDR3 spans 16 residues. CDR3 DNA sequence: TGTGCCAGCAGCTCCGGGGGTTCACTAGCCAAAAACATTCAGTACTTC. Translated, it gives CASSSGGSLAKNIQYF.

About this clone: The same CDR3 can be traced to other DNA sequences in this sample. This rearrangement joins TRBV5-1 to TRBJ2-7; the D gene is possibly TRBD1 (5 bases). The CDR3 runs 13 residues. V lost 3 bases to trimming and J lost 2 bases, with 9 bases between them. Germline V lookup: CDR1 SGHRS, CDR2 YFSETQ. CDR3: CASSSDRTYEQYF. Here the CDR3 DNA reads TGCGCCAGCAGCTCCGACAGAACCTACGAGCAGTACTTC.

The CDR3 spells CASSLTGSGNNEQFF. The CDR3 DNA reads as TGTGCCAGCAGCTTAACAGGAAGCGGCAACAATGAGCAGTTCTTC. The chain couples TRBV7-3 to TRBJ2-1; tentatively, D is TRBD2 (5 bases). The CDR3 is 15 residues long. CDR1 is SGHTA, CDR2 FQGTGA, per germline. V was pared by 0 bases and J by 5 bases, with 11 bases between.

This clone appeared a few times. The chain is built from TRBV27 and TRBJ2-1, with D unclear. V lost 5 bases and J 0 bases, leaving 8 bases between the germline ends. Germline values: CDR1 MNHEY, CDR2 SMNVEV (reference sequence). The CDR3 is 14 residues long. CDR3 residues: CASSILSSYNEQFF. CDR3 DNA sequence: TGTGCCAGCAGTATACTGAGCTCCTACAATGAGCAGTTCTTC.

This clone turned up a few times. The J gene is TRBJ1-2, the V gene TRBV20-1, with 7 bases aligning to TRBD1. The CDR3 extends over 11 amino acids. Germline loops: CDR1 DFQATT, CDR2 SNEGSKA (reference sequence). CDR3 residues: CSGTVNYGYTF. The CDR3 DNA reads TGCAGCGGGACAGTCAACTATGGCTACACCTTC.

The rearrangement joins TRBV2 to TRBJ1-2; D gene ambiguous. Germline V gene lookup returns CDR1 SNHLY and CDR2 FYNNEI. The CDR3 extends over 15 amino acids. V lost 7 bases and J lost 1, with 16 bases in between. CDR3: CASTPRRDNNYGYTF. DNA of the CDR3: TGTGCCAGCACCCCGCGCAGAGATAATAACTATGGCTACACCTTC.

This clone was observed a handful of times. The chain employs TRBV7-2 and TRBJ1-1; 7 bases are shared with TRBD1. This CDR3 region has 15 residues. With 5 bases clipped from V and 0 bases from J, the junction kept 6 bases outside the gene matches. From germline, CDR1 is SGHTA and CDR2 FQGNSA. The CDR3: CASSQGGSVNTEAFF. The DNA for the CDR3 is TGTGCCAGCAGCCAAGGGGGCAGTGTGAACACTGAAGCTTTCTTT. Filled out from reference TRBV7-2 and TRBJ1-1, the complete variable domain reads GAGVSQSPSNKVTEKGKDVELRCDPISGHTALYWYRQSLGQGLEFLIYFQGNSAPDKSGLPSDRFSAERTGGSVSTLTIQRTQQEDSAVYLCASSQGGSVNTEAFFGQGTRLTVV.

This clone occurred a few times. The chain combines TRBV18 with TRBJ1-1; the D gene is possibly TRBD1 (6 bases). The CDR3 has 14 residues. The germline V and J ends were trimmed by 5 bases and 1 base, with 11 bases remaining between them. CDR1 KGHSH and CDR2 LQKENI come from the germline V gene. CDR3 DNA sequence: TGTGCCAGCTCAGTAGGGGGAGCGAACACTGAAGCTTTCTTT. Its protein product is CASSVGGANTEAFF.

The V and J genes are TRBV11-2 and TRBJ2-2; TRBD1 matches at 8 bases. V gave up 2 bases and J gave up 5 bases; unmatched junction bases: 4. Germline V gives CDR1 SGHAT, CDR2 FQNNGV. The CDR3 consists of 15 residues. Written as DNA, the CDR3 is TGTGCCAGCAGCTTAATCAGGGGGCGTACCGGGGAGCTGTTTTTT. It yields the protein CASSLIRGRTGELFF.

The chain carries TRBV14 and TRBJ2-1, with a possible D match to TRBD2 (6 bases). With 7 bases removed from V and 0 bases from J, the gap between germline ends came to 10 bases. The CDR3 length is 14 residues. Germline values: CDR1 SGHDN, CDR2 FVKESK. CDR3 sequence: CASTAGNSYNEQFF. As DNA, the CDR3 is TGTGCCAGCACCGCGGGGAACTCCTACAATGAGCAGTTCTTC.

The chain links TRBV2 to TRBJ1-5, with D uncertain. Germline CDR1 is SNHLY and CDR2 is FYNNEI. The CDR3 has 12 residues. The ends were cut back, 6 bases at V and 11 bases at J, with 14 bases in the middle. The CDR3 bases are TGTGCCAGCAGCCCATCCCGGAGGGCCCAGCATTTT. Encoded protein: CASSPSRRAQHF.

This clone occurred a few times. The rearrangement links TRBV6-5 to TRBJ2-7, with D possibly matching TRBD1 (6 bases). There are 15 residues in the CDR3. The V and J ends lost 6 bases and 1 base respectively, with 16 bases between them. Per the germline V gene, CDR1 is MNHEY and CDR2 is SVGAGI. The CDR3 DNA reads as TGTGCCAGCAGGCCAGGGGCTAGGAGTTCCTACGAGCAGTACTTC. Encoded protein: CASRPGARSSYEQYF.

This clone was picked up a small number of times. This chain connects TRBV9 to TRBJ1-5, with D possibly TRBD1 on 5 matching bases. Germline CDR1 SGDLS, CDR2 YYNGEE. The CDR3 loop spans 15 amino acids. V shed 0 bases and J shed 4 bases, with 11 bases lying between them. The CDR3 here is CASSVGSSGNQPQHF. In DNA form, the CDR3 reads TGTGCCAGCAGCGTAGGTTCGTCAGGGAATCAGCCCCAGCATTTT.

The V call is TRBV6-5, the J call TRBJ2-7; no clear D. Trimming took off 0 bases at V and 0 bases at J, with 9 bases between the two ends. From germline, CDR1 is MNHEY and CDR2 SVGAGI. The CDR3 runs to 15 residues. CDR3 coding DNA: TGTGCCAGCAGTTACTCAATTTGGGGCTCCTACGAGCAGTACTTC. It specifies CASSYSIWGSYEQYF.

V gene TRBV9 combines with J gene TRBJ2-1, with TRBD1 matching over 7 bases. J lost 7 bases, V lost 0 bases, and 10 bases had no gene match. The length of the CDR3 is 16 residues. Germline-derived CDR1 and CDR2 are SGDLS and YYNGEE. CDR3 protein: CASSVDRGGGYNEQFF. CDR3 in DNA: TGTGCCAGCAGCGTAGACCGAGGGGGCGGTTATAATGAGCAGTTCTTC.